This T cell receptor beta chain was sequenced during a study of CD8+ T cells in alopecia areata. Investigators isolated RNA and reverse transcribed it into cDNA to act as the sequencing template. Produced via immunoSEQ multiplex PCR; TCRdb's table is partial and in-frame only. The sample lists some 120,000 clones; roughly 61% were seen once. The CDR3 length is 16 residues. Germline-derived CDR1 and CDR2 are SGHRS and YFSETQ. Trimming stripped 0 bases from V and 0 bases from J, with 12 bases between. The chain combines TRBV5-1 with TRBJ2-5; D gene unclear. Sequencing used CD4+ T cells sorted from blood, obtained at week 0. This receptor was obtained from a human donor with alopecia areata. The CDR3 nucleotides read TGCGCCAGCAGCTTGGGTGCGGAGTCGTACCAAGAGACCCAGTACTTC. This encodes CASSLGAESYQETQYF. Drawing the rest from reference TRBV5-1 and TRBJ2-5, the complete variable domain is KAGVTQTPRYLIKTRGQQVTLSCSPISGHRSVSWYQQTPGQGLQFLFEYFSETQRNKGNFPGRFSGRQFSNSRSEMNVSTLELGDSALYLCASSLGAESYQETQYFGPGTRLLVL.